A selection of T cell receptor beta chains follows, all from one sample in a study of regulatory T cells in long-lasting Graves disease. TCRdb passed the multiplex PCR reads through MiXCR, listing each CDR3 protein once. The sample holds about 660,000 distinct CDR3 sequences; 25% to 35% are singletons and the top ten take roughly 46%. Sequences were derived from peripheral blood mononuclear cells (PBMCs), sampled when the disease was refractory, from a patient treated with antithyroid drugs. These receptors originate from a female donor with Graves disease. CDR3s include the opening cysteine and the closing phenylalanine or tryptophan. A D gene is named only where the DNA matches it firmly. Size tells how often a clone was seen (once, few, many) or the class of an expanded clone, and some rows leave it out.

few TRBJ1-1 NA TRBV20-1 TGCAGTGCCCCAAAACAGGGTGGAAACACTGAAGCTTTCTTT CSAPKQGGNTEAFF
few TRBJ2-7 NA TRBV20-1 TGCAGTGGCGAGGGGGGGACCTACGAGCAGTACTTC CSGEGGTYEQYF
few TRBJ1-5 NA TRBV3-1 TGTGCCAGCAGCCAAATGAATCAGCCCCAGCATTTT CASSQMNQPQHF
NA TRBJ1-1 NA TRBV29-1 TGCAGCGGTCAGACATACCCGAACACTGAAGCTTTCTTT CSGQTYPNTEAFF
NA TRBJ1-2 NA TRBV29-1 TGCAGCGTTGAGGAAAGTGCCTATGGCTACACCTTC CSVEESAYGYTF
NA TRBJ2-7 TRBD2 TRBV20-1 TGCAGTGCTACGGGACTAGCCGGCTCCGAGCAGTACTTC CSATGLAGSEQYF
few TRBJ1-1 TRBD1 TRBV6-1 TGTGCCAGCAGAATACAGGGGGCAGTCGCTGAAGCTTTCTTT CASRIQGAVAEAFF
many TRBJ1-2 NA TRBV5-1 TGTGCCAGCAGCCCCCCGACGGGCTATGGCTACACCTTC CASSPPTGYGYTF
NA TRBJ1-6 NA TRBV7-9 TGTGCCAGCAGCCCGACAGCCTCCTATAATTCACCCCTCCACTTT CASSPTASYNSPLHF
few TRBJ2-3 NA TRBV5-1 TGCGCCAGCAGCGTGACTTCGCCCACAGATACGCAGTATTTT CASSVTSPTDTQYF
NA TRBJ1-2 NA TRBV6-5 TGTGCCAGCAGTTACTCGGCAAGGGATGGCTACACCTTC CASSYSARDGYTF
NA TRBJ1-2 NA TRBV19 TGTGCCACCAAAAAGGGGGATCCTCCTAACTATGGCTACACCTTC CATKKGDPPNYGYTF
NA TRBJ1-5 NA TRBV15 TGTGCCACCAGCAGAGAGGCGGGCAATCAGCCCCAGCATTTT CATSREAGNQPQHF
NA TRBJ1-1 NA TRBV9 TGTGCCAGCTCTTCCGCCGACCCGTGGGGGATGAACACTGAAGCTTTCTTT CASSSADPWGMNTEAFF
once TRBJ1-4 NA TRBV20-1 TGCAGTGCTAGAGCGGAGGGGGGGAATAATGAAAAACTGTTTTTT CSARAEGGNNEKLFF
NA TRBJ2-5 NA TRBV15 TGTGCCACCAGCAGAGGAAGTCAGGGGGGTTTCCAAGAGACCCAGTACTTC CATSRGSQGGFQETQYF
NA TRBJ2-2 NA TRBV7-2 TGTGCCAGCAGCTTGGACTGGGACTTTTGCACCGGGGAGCTGTTTTTT CASSLDWDFCTGELFF
NA TRBJ2-2 TRBD2 TRBV7-6 TGTGCCAGCAGCTTAGCTGCGGGAGGGTATTGGACCGGGGAGCTGTTTTTT CASSLAAGGYWTGELFF
NA TRBJ1-1 NA TRBV5-1 TGCGCCAGCAGCTTGCCACAGGCCTTCGGGAAGAACACTGAAGCTTTCTTT CASSLPQAFGKNTEAFF
NA TRBJ2-2 TRBD2 TRBV7-9 TGTGCCAGCAGCTTAGATGGGCGGGAGCACACCGGGGAGCTGTTTTTT CASSLDGREHTGELFF
many TRBJ1-5 NA TRBV28 TGTGCCAGCAGTTTGGCTGGGAACAATCAGCCCCAGCATTTT CASSLAGNNQPQHF
few TRBJ1-1 TRBD1 TRBV13 TGTGCCAGCAGGTACAGGGGTATGAACACTGAAGCTTTCTTT CASRYRGMNTEAFF
few TRBJ1-5 NA TRBV12-3/TRBV12-4 TGTGCCAGCACCCGTCTCCAGGGTCAGCCCCAGCATTTT CASTRLQGQPQHF
NA TRBJ2-5 TRBD2 TRBV6-1 TGTGCCAGCAGCCCACCAGCGGGAGGAGCGAAAGAGACCCAGTACTTC CASSPPAGGAKETQYF
NA TRBJ1-6 NA TRBV5-1 TGCGCCAGCAGCCCGCCTGAGGACCGACAACCCCTCCACTTT CASSPPEDRQPLHF
few TRBJ1-3 NA TRBV12-3/TRBV12-4 TGTGCCAGCAGTTTGAACCGGGGGCTACACTCTGGAAACACCATATATTTT CASSLNRGLHSGNTIYF
many TRBJ2-4 NA TRBV2 TGTGCCAGCAGTGAAGCGCGGGGCGCCAAAAACATTCAGTACTTC CASSEARGAKNIQYF
NA TRBJ2-5 TRBD2 TRBV20-1 TGCAGTGCCCAAATACTAGCGGGAGGGCTAGAGACCCAGTACTTC CSAQILAGGLETQYF
many TRBJ1-2 NA TRBV6-1 TGTGCCAGCAACAAGGAGCTCTATGGCTACACCTTC CASNKELYGYTF
few TRBJ1-1 NA TRBV6-2/TRBV6-3 TGTGCCAGCAGTGGAGGGGTTAGTTGGGACACTGAAGCTTTCTTT CASSGGVSWDTEAFF
few TRBJ2-5 NA TRBV7-9 TGTGCCAGCAGCGATGACAGCCAAGAGACCCAGTACTTC CASSDDSQETQYF
few TRBJ1-1 NA TRBV29-1 TGCAGCGTCAAGCAAGTGAACACTGAAGCTTTCTTT CSVKQVNTEAFF
few TRBJ2-7 TRBD1 TRBV10-3 TGTGCCATCAGTACCGGGACAGGGACCTACGAGCAGTACTTC CAISTGTGTYEQYF
NA TRBJ2-7 TRBD2 TRBV15 TGTGCCACCAGCAGAGATCTTAGAGGGAGGGCCAACTACGAGCAGTACTTC CATSRDLRGRANYEQYF
few TRBJ2-7 NA TRBV2 TGTGCCAGCAGCCCGAGACCACTTCCCTCTCCCGAGCAGTACTTC CASSPRPLPSPEQYF
NA TRBJ1-2 NA TRBV6-1 TGTGCCAGCAGCAGCGGAGGGATATCTAACTATGGCTACACCTTC CASSSGGISNYGYTF
NA TRBJ1-2 NA TRBV5-6 TGTGCCAGCAGCCGGGGCGGGGGCGCAGGCACCTTC CASSRGGGAGTF
NA TRBJ1-4 NA TRBV20-1 TGCAGTGCGCAAGCGGGAGGGGTCGATGAAAAACTGTTTTTT CSAQAGGVDEKLFF
many TRBJ2-5 TRBD2 TRBV6-1 TGTGCCAGCAGCTCGGGTCAGGCGGGAGGGAGTGAGACCCAGTACTTC CASSSGQAGGSETQYF
NA TRBJ1-2 NA TRBV5-6 TGTGCCAGCAGCTTGGCCCGAGTGCCTTTCGGGGGAGCTAACTATGGCTACACCTTC CASSLARVPFGGANYGYTF